Listed below are T cell receptor beta chains from one sample, sequenced in a study of shared clonotypes between healthy human individuals. Clones were sequenced by immunoSEQ multiplex PCR, and TCRdb holds only the in-frame ones, with some missing. In the table there are fewer than 600,000 clones, about 74% of which are singletons. The sample comprised PBMCs. The origin of the receptors is a woman aged 40 to 50 in good health. Some clones in this sample may be carry-over from other donors' samples. Both conserved end residues are part of each CDR3. D genes are given only for firm matches. Where a row states a size, it is once, few, many or the class of an expanded clone; other rows omit it.

d_gene: -
abundance: -
j_gene: TRBJ2-5
v_gene: TRBV19
CDR3nt: TGTGCCAGTAGTATGGGGGGACAAGAGACCCAGTACTTC
CDR3aa: CASSMGGQETQYF

d_gene: -
abundance: once
j_gene: TRBJ2-7
v_gene: TRBV7-2
CDR3nt: TGTGCCAGCAGCTTAGGTCCCAGCGGGTACGAGCAGTACTTC
CDR3aa: CASSLGPSGYEQYF

d_gene: TRBD1
abundance: -
j_gene: TRBJ2-6
v_gene: TRBV4-2
CDR3nt: TGTGCCAGCAGCCAACCGGGACAGGGTGGCCTCCCTGGGGCCAACGTCCTGACTTTC
CDR3aa: CASSQPGQGGLPGANVLTF

d_gene: -
abundance: -
j_gene: TRBJ2-7
v_gene: TRBV7-2
CDR3nt: TGTGCCAGCAGCCCCCCAGGCTACGAGCAGTACTTC
CDR3aa: CASSPPGYEQYF

d_gene: -
abundance: -
j_gene: TRBJ2-5
v_gene: TRBV5-4
CDR3nt: TGTGCCAGCAGCTTGGCCCTAGGAATATCGGAGACCCAGTACTTC
CDR3aa: CASSLALGISETQYF

d_gene: -
abundance: few
j_gene: TRBJ2-7
v_gene: TRBV2
CDR3nt: TGTGCCAGCAGTGCCGACAGGAGTAGTTTCTACGAGCAGTACTTC
CDR3aa: CASSADRSSFYEQYF

d_gene: TRBD2
abundance: many
j_gene: TRBJ2-1
v_gene: TRBV15
CDR3nt: TGTGCCACCAGCTTACTAGCGGGAGGTTTTAACGATGAGCAGTTCTTC
CDR3aa: CATSLLAGGFNDEQFF

d_gene: TRBD1
abundance: -
j_gene: TRBJ1-1
v_gene: TRBV11-2
CDR3nt: TGTGCCAGCAGCTCACCTGACAGGGCGAACACTGAAGCTTTCTTT
CDR3aa: CASSSPDRANTEAFF

d_gene: -
abundance: -
j_gene: TRBJ2-7
v_gene: TRBV27
CDR3nt: TGTGCCAGCAGCCTTGGGGACCCAGGGATCTACGAGCAGTACTTC
CDR3aa: CASSLGDPGIYEQYF

d_gene: -
abundance: -
j_gene: TRBJ2-7
v_gene: TRBV2
CDR3nt: TGTGCCAGCAGTGGGTCCGGGACCACTAACTCCTACGAGCAGTACTTC
CDR3aa: CASSGSGTTNSYEQYF

d_gene: TRBD2
abundance: -
j_gene: TRBJ2-7
v_gene: TRBV27
CDR3nt: TGTGCCAGCAGTTTAAGTTATAGCGGGGTCTACGAGCAGTACTTC
CDR3aa: CASSLSYSGVYEQYF

d_gene: -
abundance: many
j_gene: TRBJ1-6
v_gene: TRBV6-1
CDR3nt: TGTGCCAGCAGTATAAACAGGGTTGTAGGCTCACCCCTCCACTTT
CDR3aa: CASSINRVVGSPLHF

d_gene: -
abundance: -
j_gene: TRBJ2-5
v_gene: TRBV1
CDR3nt: TGCACCAGCAGCCCTAGCGGAAAACAAGAGACCCAGTACTTC
CDR3aa: CTSSPSGKQETQYF

d_gene: -
abundance: few
j_gene: TRBJ1-1
v_gene: TRBV30
CDR3nt: TGTGCCTGGAGTCGGGAGGCTAACACTGAAGCTTTCTTT
CDR3aa: CAWSREANTEAFF

d_gene: -
abundance: -
j_gene: TRBJ1-2
v_gene: TRBV15
CDR3nt: TGTGCCACCAGCAGCTTTGCAGGCGACTATGGCTACACCTTC
CDR3aa: CATSSFAGDYGYTF

d_gene: -
abundance: once
j_gene: TRBJ2-2
v_gene: TRBV28
CDR3nt: TGTGCCAGCAAGGGGGAGTCTAACACCGGGGAGCTGTTTTTT
CDR3aa: CASKGESNTGELFF

d_gene: -
abundance: -
j_gene: TRBJ2-1
v_gene: TRBV27
CDR3nt: TGTGCCAGCAAACAGGACGCAAGCTCCTACAATGAGCAGTTCTTC
CDR3aa: CASKQDASSYNEQFF

d_gene: TRBD1
abundance: -
j_gene: TRBJ1-4
v_gene: TRBV5-1
CDR3nt: TGCGCCAGCAGACGCGGACAGGATAATGAAAAACTGTTTTTT
CDR3aa: CASRRGQDNEKLFF

d_gene: -
abundance: -
j_gene: TRBJ2-1
v_gene: TRBV7-9
CDR3nt: TGTGCCAGCAGCTTAGATGAAGTTAGCAATGAGCAGTTCTTC
CDR3aa: CASSLDEVSNEQFF

d_gene: TRBD2
abundance: few
j_gene: TRBJ2-2
v_gene: TRBV9
CDR3nt: TGTGCCAGCAGCGTATGGGCGGGAGCGAACACCGGGGAGCTGTTTTTT
CDR3aa: CASSVWAGANTGELFF

d_gene: -
abundance: -
j_gene: TRBJ2-1
v_gene: TRBV28
CDR3nt: TGTGCCAGCAGTTTGATCTATGAGCAGTTCTTC
CDR3aa: CASSLIYEQFF

d_gene: TRBD2
abundance: -
j_gene: TRBJ2-7
v_gene: TRBV5-4
CDR3nt: TGTGCCAGCAGCACTAGGACTAGCGGGTCCTACGAGCAGTACTTC
CDR3aa: CASSTRTSGSYEQYF

d_gene: TRBD1
abundance: -
j_gene: TRBJ1-1
v_gene: TRBV30
CDR3nt: TGTGCCTGCCTAAGCCTGACAGGGCGGAATGAAGCTTTCTTT
CDR3aa: CACLSLTGRNEAFF

d_gene: TRBD1
abundance: -
j_gene: TRBJ1-3
v_gene: TRBV29-1
CDR3nt: TGCAGCGTTGGAGCCGGGACAGGGGCCTCTGGAAACACCATATATTTT
CDR3aa: CSVGAGTGASGNTIYF

d_gene: -
abundance: -
j_gene: TRBJ2-3
v_gene: TRBV2
CDR3nt: TGTGCCAGCAGCCTCAGGGCTAGCGGCACAGATACGCAGTATTTT
CDR3aa: CASSLRASGTDTQYF

d_gene: TRBD1
abundance: -
j_gene: TRBJ1-2
v_gene: TRBV6-1
CDR3nt: TGTGCCAGCAGTGAAGGGGGGGCCGGGACAGGGTATGGCTACACCTTC
CDR3aa: CASSEGGAGTGYGYTF

d_gene: -
abundance: -
j_gene: TRBJ2-1
v_gene: TRBV18
CDR3nt: TGTGCCAGCTCACCAATACTAGCTAGTCCTAATGAGCAGTTCTTC
CDR3aa: CASSPILASPNEQFF

d_gene: -
abundance: once
j_gene: TRBJ2-1
v_gene: TRBV7-2
CDR3nt: TGTGCCAGCAGCTTAGATCAGGGCTCCTACAATGAGCAGTTCTTC
CDR3aa: CASSLDQGSYNEQFF

d_gene: -
abundance: -
j_gene: TRBJ2-5
v_gene: TRBV10-3
CDR3nt: TGTGCCATCAGTGTTAGCGCTGAGACCCAGTACTTC
CDR3aa: CAISVSAETQYF

d_gene: -
abundance: -
j_gene: TRBJ1-3
v_gene: TRBV18
CDR3nt: TGTGCCAGCTCACCACCAGGGTCCTCTGGAAACACCATATATTTT
CDR3aa: CASSPPGSSGNTIYF

d_gene: -
abundance: -
j_gene: TRBJ1-4
v_gene: TRBV27
CDR3nt: TGTGCCAGCAGTCGGGGGCCGGGTGAAAAACTGTTTTTT
CDR3aa: CASSRGPGEKLFF

d_gene: TRBD1
abundance: few
j_gene: TRBJ2-6
v_gene: TRBV28
CDR3nt: TGTGCCAGCACCCTTTATCCGGGACAGTCGAGCTCTGGGGCCAACGTCCTGACTTTC
CDR3aa: CASTLYPGQSSSGANVLTF

d_gene: -
abundance: -
j_gene: TRBJ1-2
v_gene: TRBV28
CDR3nt: TGTGCCAGCAGTTCCGGCCCCAGGGGCGTCTACACCTTC
CDR3aa: CASSSGPRGVYTF

d_gene: -
abundance: -
j_gene: TRBJ1-4
v_gene: TRBV5-4
CDR3nt: TGTGCCAGCAGCTTGACAGGAGATGAAAAACTGTTTTTT
CDR3aa: CASSLTGDEKLFF

d_gene: -
abundance: many
j_gene: TRBJ1-5
v_gene: TRBV30
CDR3nt: TGTGCCTGGAGTGCGATGAGACACCGCGGCCCTAGGAGCAATCAGCCCCAGCATTTT
CDR3aa: CAWSAMRHRGPRSNQPQHF

d_gene: -
abundance: -
j_gene: TRBJ1-5
v_gene: TRBV28
CDR3nt: TGTGCCAGCAGTTTAGCGGGGGGCGTCGAAAGCAATCAGCCCCAGCATTTT
CDR3aa: CASSLAGGVESNQPQHF

d_gene: TRBD1
abundance: -
j_gene: TRBJ2-7
v_gene: TRBV27
CDR3nt: TGTGCCAGCAGTCCTCTAGACAGGGCGGTTAACGAGCAGTACTTC
CDR3aa: CASSPLDRAVNEQYF

d_gene: -
abundance: -
j_gene: TRBJ2-7
v_gene: TRBV29-1
CDR3nt: TGCAGCCCCAAACGCGGACAGACCGTTCCCTACTTC
CDR3aa: CSPKRGQTVPYF

d_gene: -
abundance: -
j_gene: TRBJ2-7
v_gene: TRBV7-9
CDR3nt: TGTGCCAGCAGCTTAGCGGGGGAGCAGTACTTC
CDR3aa: CASSLAGEQYF

d_gene: -
abundance: many
j_gene: TRBJ2-3
v_gene: TRBV29-1
CDR3nt: TGCAGCGTCCCCCCGGCCCTCACAGATACGCAGTATTTT
CDR3aa: CSVPPALTDTQYF

d_gene: -
abundance: -
j_gene: TRBJ2-1
v_gene: TRBV2
CDR3nt: TGTGCCAGCAGTGAGCCAATGTATGAGCAGTTCTTC
CDR3aa: CASSEPMYEQFF

d_gene: -
abundance: -
j_gene: TRBJ1-2
v_gene: TRBV4-3
CDR3nt: TGCGCCAGCAGCCAAGGTGGGGATCGGGGCGGCTACACCTTC
CDR3aa: CASSQGGDRGGYTF

d_gene: -
abundance: -
j_gene: TRBJ1-1
v_gene: TRBV19
CDR3nt: TGTGCCAGTAGTATGTTTGCGGGGGAAACCTCCTTTGAAGCTTTCTTT
CDR3aa: CASSMFAGETSFEAFF

d_gene: TRBD1
abundance: -
j_gene: TRBJ1-5
v_gene: TRBV19
CDR3nt: TGTGCCAGTAGTATCCGGACAGGGTCTATCTTTGTCAATCAGCCCCAGCATTTT
CDR3aa: CASSIRTGSIFVNQPQHF

d_gene: -
abundance: once
j_gene: TRBJ2-7
v_gene: TRBV10-3
CDR3nt: TGTGCCATCAGTGAGGCTTTTCCGGGGGCGCAGTACTTC
CDR3aa: CAISEAFPGAQYF

d_gene: TRBD2
abundance: -
j_gene: TRBJ2-2
v_gene: TRBV4-3
CDR3nt: TGCGCCAGCAGCCAAGGACTAGCGGGAGGATCCGGGGAGCTGTTTTTT
CDR3aa: CASSQGLAGGSGELFF

d_gene: TRBD1
abundance: -
j_gene: TRBJ1-2
v_gene: TRBV28
CDR3nt: TGTGCCAGCAGTTTGGGGACAGGGGGCTTTAAGATGTATGGCTACACCTTC
CDR3aa: CASSLGTGGFKMYGYTF

d_gene: TRBD2
abundance: -
j_gene: TRBJ2-7
v_gene: TRBV5-8
CDR3nt: TGTGCCAGCAGCTTGGCCCGCGGGAGCATCCGCGAGCAGTACTTC
CDR3aa: CASSLARGSIREQYF